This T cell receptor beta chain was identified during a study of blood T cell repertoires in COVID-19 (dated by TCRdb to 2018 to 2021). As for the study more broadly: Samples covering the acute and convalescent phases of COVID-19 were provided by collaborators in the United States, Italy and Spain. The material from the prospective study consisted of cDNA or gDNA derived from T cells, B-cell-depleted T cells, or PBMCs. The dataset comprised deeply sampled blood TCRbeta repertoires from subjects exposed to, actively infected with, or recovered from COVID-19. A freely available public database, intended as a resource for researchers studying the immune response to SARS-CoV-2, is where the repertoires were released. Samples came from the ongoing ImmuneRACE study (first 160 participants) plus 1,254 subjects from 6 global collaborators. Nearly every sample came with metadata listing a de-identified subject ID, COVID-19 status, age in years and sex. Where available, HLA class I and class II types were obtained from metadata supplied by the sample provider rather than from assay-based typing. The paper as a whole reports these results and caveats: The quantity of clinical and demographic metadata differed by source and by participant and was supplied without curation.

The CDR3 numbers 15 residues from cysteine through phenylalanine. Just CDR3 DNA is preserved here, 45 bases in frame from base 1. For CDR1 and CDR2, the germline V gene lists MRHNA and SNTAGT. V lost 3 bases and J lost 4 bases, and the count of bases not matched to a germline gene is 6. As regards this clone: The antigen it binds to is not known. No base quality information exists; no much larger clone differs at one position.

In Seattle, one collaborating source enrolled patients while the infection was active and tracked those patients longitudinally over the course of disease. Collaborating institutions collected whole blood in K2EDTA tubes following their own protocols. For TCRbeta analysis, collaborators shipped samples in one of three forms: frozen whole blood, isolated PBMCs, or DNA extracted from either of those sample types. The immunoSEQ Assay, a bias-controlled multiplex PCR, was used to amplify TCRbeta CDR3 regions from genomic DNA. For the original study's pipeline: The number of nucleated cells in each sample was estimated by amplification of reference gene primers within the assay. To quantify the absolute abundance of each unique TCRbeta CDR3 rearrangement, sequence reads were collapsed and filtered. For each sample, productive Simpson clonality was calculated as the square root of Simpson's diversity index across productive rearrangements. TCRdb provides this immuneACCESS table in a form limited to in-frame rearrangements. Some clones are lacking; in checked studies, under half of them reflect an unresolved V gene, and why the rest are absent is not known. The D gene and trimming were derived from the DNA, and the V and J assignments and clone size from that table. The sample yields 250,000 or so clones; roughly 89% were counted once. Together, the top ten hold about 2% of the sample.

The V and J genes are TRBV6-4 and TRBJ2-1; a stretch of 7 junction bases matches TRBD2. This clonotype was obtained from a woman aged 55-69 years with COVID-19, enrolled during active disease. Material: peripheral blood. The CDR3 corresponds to CASSDGPSGYNEQFF. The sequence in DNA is TGTGCCAGCAGTGATGGGCCTAGCGGATACAATGAGCAGTTCTTC.